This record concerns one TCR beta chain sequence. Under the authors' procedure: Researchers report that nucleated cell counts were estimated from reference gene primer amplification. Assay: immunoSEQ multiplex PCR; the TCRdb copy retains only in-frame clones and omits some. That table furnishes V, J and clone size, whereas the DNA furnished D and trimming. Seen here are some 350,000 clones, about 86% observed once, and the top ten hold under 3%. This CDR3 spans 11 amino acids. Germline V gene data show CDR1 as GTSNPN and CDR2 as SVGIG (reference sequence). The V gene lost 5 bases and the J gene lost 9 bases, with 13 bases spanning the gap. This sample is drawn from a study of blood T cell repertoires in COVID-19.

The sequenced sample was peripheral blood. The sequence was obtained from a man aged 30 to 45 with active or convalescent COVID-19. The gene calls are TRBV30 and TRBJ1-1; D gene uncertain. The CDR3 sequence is CAWEGSGKAFF. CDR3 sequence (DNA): TGTGCCTGGGAAGGTTCGGGGAAAGCTTTCTTT.